The clone carrying this T cell receptor beta chain was counted between two and nine times. What it binds is unknown. PCR used 60 Vbeta primers and 13 Jbeta primers. Measured with immunoSEQ multiplex PCR; TCRdb has only the in-frame clones, and not every one. This table has 70,000 to 90,000 clones, roughly 77% appearing once. The data were taken from a study of cytomegalovirus exposure and HLA in healthy donors. Study outcomes and limitations: Later, an analysis found that common viral pathogens appeared to be linked with several of the most significant clusters. TCR beta V- and J-gene trimming was later associated with a missense DCLRE1C variant.

There are 13 residues in the CDR3. V shed 11 bases, J shed 4 bases, and the junction held 7 bases outside the gene matches. From germline, CDR1 is ENHRY and CDR2 SYGVKD. The genes are TRBV10-3 and TRBJ2-7; 11 bases map to TRBD1. This TCR derives from a man aged 35-49 years in good health and CMV-seronegative. Sequenced: PBMCs. The CDR3 protein is CAVLGTGGYEQYF. The DNA for the CDR3 is TGTGCCGTACTAGGGACAGGGGGATACGAGCAGTACTTC.